This T cell receptor (beta chain) derives from a study of early T cells in non-severe SARS-CoV-2 infection. This clonotype occurred many times. Germline V gene lookup returns CDR1 LGHNA and CDR2 YSLEER. This CDR3 is 14 amino acids long. The V end lost 0 bases, the J end lost 4 bases, and 6 bases lay between the germline ends. TCRdb processed the 5' RACE reads anew with MiXCR; each CDR3 protein has one entry. Of tens of thousands of distinct CDR3 sequences listed, approximately 6.2% are singletons. Sequencing was done on a sample of whole blood. The chain recombines TRBV4-3 with TRBJ2-2; maybe TRBD2 (5 bases). The sequence derives from an adult who was a healthcare worker with PCR-confirmed SARS-CoV-2 infection or an uninfected control (not recorded which). CDR3 residues: CASSQDRGTGELFF. The CDR3 bases are TGCGCCAGCAGCCAAGATCGGGGCACCGGGGAGCTGTTTTTT.